A single sample is the source of the 20 T cell receptor beta chains below, sequenced in a study of blood T cell repertoires in COVID-19. Assay used: immunoSEQ multiplex PCR; TCRdb lists only in-frame clones, some missing. Among about 130,000 clones listed, approximately 89% were seen once. The specimen sequenced was peripheral blood. The origin of the receptors is a human donor in a cohort sampled during active COVID-19.

This chain joins TRBV2 and TRBJ2-5, with TRBD1 as a possible D gene (6 bases). CDR3 length: 13 amino acids. V shed 4 bases and J shed 3 bases, with 9 bases lying between them. Germline lookup yields CDR1 SNHLY and CDR2 FYNNEI. The CDR3 coding sequence is TGTGCCAGCAGTGGCCAGGGGAAAGAGACCCAGTACTTC. This translates into CASSGQGKETQYF.

This clone showed up just once. CDR3 protein: CASSLRRAHIQYF. In DNA, the CDR3 is TGTGCCAGCAGTTTAAGGAGGGCCCACATTCAGTACTTC. V and J are TRBV12-3 or TRBV12-4 and TRBJ2-4, with D possibly being TRBD2 (6 bases). The CDR3 contains 13 residues. V was shortened by 2 bases and J by 8 bases, with 10 bases between the two germline ends.

This chain links TRBV5-1 with TRBJ1-2; D is perhaps TRBD1 (5 bases). This CDR3 has 13 residues. Germline V gene lookup returns CDR1 SGHRS and CDR2 YFSETQ. V was pared by 0 bases and J by 4 bases, with 7 bases between. CDR3 region: CASSLDTGYGYTF. In DNA form, the CDR3 reads TGCGCCAGCAGCTTGGACACAGGCTATGGCTACACCTTC.

This chain connects TRBV5-1 to TRBJ1-1; 7 bases align to TRBD1. Trimming took 3 bases from V and 0 from J; bases not matched to a gene: 8. The CDR3 is made up of 16 amino acids. The germline V gene has CDR1 SGHRS and CDR2 YFSETQ. CDR3 DNA sequence: TGCGCCAGCAGCTGGGCTTCAGGGGGATTGAACACTGAAGCTTTCTTT. Protein product: CASSWASGGLNTEAFF.

The table lists this clone with a count of one. The chain employs TRBV7-6 and TRBJ1-3, with D possibly being TRBD1 (5 bases). Germline loops: CDR1 SGHVS, CDR2 FNYEAQ. This CDR3 region has 15 residues. V was shortened by 5 bases and J by 1 base, with 12 bases between the two germline ends. CDR3 nucleotides: TGTGCCAGCAGCCCGTCCAGGGAATCTGGAAACACCATATATTTT. This gives the protein CASSPSRESGNTIYF.

This clone appeared a few times. Other DNA sequences in the sample encode the same CDR3. The genes are TRBV19 and TRBJ2-1; D unclear. This CDR3 has 11 residues. Germline V gene lookup returns CDR1 LNHDA and CDR2 SQIVND (reference sequence). The ends were cut back, 3 bases at V and 7 bases at J, with 4 bases in the middle. CDR3 protein: CASSISNEQFF. CDR3 DNA sequence: TGTGCCAGTAGTATCTCGAATGAGCAGTTCTTC.

The V call is TRBV15, the J call TRBJ1-4; no clear D. Trimming removed 1 base at V and 0 bases at J, with 9 bases between. The CDR3 is 16 residues long. Germline CDR1 reads LNHNV; CDR2 reads YYDKDF (reference sequence). The DNA of the CDR3 is TGTGCCACCAGCAGAGTTGGAGCGGCAACTAATGAAAAACTGTTTTTT. Its protein product is CATSRVGAATNEKLFF.

This clone was seen once. The rearrangement links TRBV5-5 to TRBJ1-1; unclear D gene. The CDR3 contains 13 residues. Germline CDR1 is SGHKS and CDR2 is YYEKEE (reference sequence). Trimming took 3 bases from V and 0 from J, leaving 6 bases between them. CDR3 protein: CASSYGMNTEAFF. CDR3 coding DNA: TGTGCCAGCAGCTACGGGATGAACACTGAAGCTTTCTTT.

The chain uses TRBV7-2 and TRBJ2-1; possible D gene TRBD2, 7 bases. CDR3 length equals 16 residues. Germline V gene lookup returns CDR1 SGHTA and CDR2 FQGNSA. V was clipped by 1 base and J by 6 bases, with 16 bases between them. This CDR3 is CASSLVGGRVGNEQFF. In DNA form, the CDR3 reads TGTGCCAGCAGCTTAGTGGGGGGGCGAGTGGGCAATGAGCAGTTCTTC.

The V call is TRBV7-9, the J call TRBJ2-3; D unresolved. The germline gives CDR1 SEHNR, CDR2 FQNEAQ (reference sequence). The CDR3 is made up of 13 amino acids. V was pared by 4 bases and J by 4 bases, with 9 bases between. This CDR3 reads CASSSWAADTQYF. CDR3 bases: TGTGCCAGCAGCTCCTGGGCCGCAGATACGCAGTATTTT.

This rearrangement joins TRBV29-1 to TRBJ1-2; D not certain. CDR3 length: 14 amino acids. Per germline, CDR1 SQVTM and CDR2 ANQGSEA. V lost 4 bases to trimming and J lost 8 bases, with 20 bases between them. The CDR3 region has the DNA TGCAGCGTTGTCACTAGTATTACGGGTGAGGGCTACACCTTC. It is translated as CSVVTSITGEGYTF.

This CDR3 reads CASSLGQAFEAFF. The CDR3 DNA follows: TGTGCCAGCAGCTTAGGGCAGGCATTTGAAGCTTTCTTT. J is TRBJ1-1 and V is TRBV11-2, with D unclear. V was clipped by 1 base and J by 7 bases, with 10 bases between them. Germline CDR1 reads SGHAT; CDR2 reads FQNNGV. The CDR3 is 13 residues long.

The chain links TRBV3-1 (or the pseudogene TRBV3-2) to TRBJ2-1; 11 bases align to TRBD1. Germline V gene data show CDR1 as LGHDT and CDR2 as YNNKEL (reference sequence). The CDR3 has 16 residues. Germline trimming cut 6 bases from V and 6 bases from J; bases unmatched to any gene: 10. The CDR3 loop is CASSKIAGQGVNEQFF. In DNA form, the CDR3 reads TGTGCCAGCAGTAAAATAGCGGGACAGGGGGTCAATGAGCAGTTCTTC.

The chain couples TRBV7-2 to TRBJ2-1; no definite D call. Germline CDR1 and CDR2: SGHTA and FQGNSA. V lost 1 base, J lost 6 bases, and 10 bases lay in between. This CDR3 is 14 amino acids long. DNA for the CDR3: TGTGCCAGCAGCTTAGGCCTCTCGGGCAATGAGCAGTTCTTC. It encodes CASSLGLSGNEQFF.

This clone was recorded only once. The chain carries TRBV7-7 and TRBJ2-1; TRBD2 aligns across 10 bases. The CDR3 is 15 residues long. The V gene's germline CDR1 is SSHAT and CDR2 FNYEAQ (reference sequence). V shed 5 bases, J shed 6 bases, and the junction held 7 bases outside the gene matches. The CDR3 protein is CASSPGLAISNEQFF. CDR3 nucleotide sequence: TGTGCCAGCAGCCCGGGACTAGCGATTTCCAATGAGCAGTTCTTC.

The chain couples TRBV6-5 to TRBJ1-5, with TRBD1 matching 10 bases. The CDR3 covers 16 residues. CDR1 is MNHEY, CDR2 SVGAGI, per germline. V was pared by 3 bases and J by 6 bases, with 8 bases of the junction left unmatched. CDR3 nucleotides: TGTGCCAGCAGTTATTCATCGACAGGGGGCGGTCAGCCCCAGCATTTT. Protein product: CASSYSSTGGGQPQHF.

This clone was seen a handful of times. In DNA form, the CDR3 reads TGTGCCAGCACAGAACAGGGGACGGGGACTGAAGCTTTCTTT. It is translated as CASTEQGTGTEAFF. The rearrangement links TRBV5-6 to TRBJ1-1, with 7 bases aligning to TRBD1. There are 14 residues in the CDR3. The germline CDR1 and CDR2 sequences are SGHDT and YYEEEE. Unmatched junction bases numbered 10, after V lost 6 bases and J lost 5 bases.

The genes are TRBV5-4 and TRBJ1-4, with no clear D. The germline CDR1 and CDR2 sequences are SGHNT and YYREEE (reference sequence). The CDR3 contains 15 residues. With 0 bases removed from V and 4 bases from J, the gap between germline ends came to 10 bases. The CDR3 loop is CASSLGLQLNEKLFF. The CDR3 DNA reads TGTGCCAGCAGCTTGGGTCTACAGCTTAATGAAAAACTGTTTTTT.

This chain uses TRBV7-2 with TRBJ1-1; D is possibly TRBD1 (5 bases). Deletions cut 11 bases from V and 1 base from J, with 17 bases between. Per germline, CDR1 SGHTA and CDR2 FQGNSA. This CDR3 has 14 amino acids. As DNA, the CDR3 is TGTGCCTGGAAACAGGTGCTGGGGAACACTGAAGCTTTCTTT. Protein: CAWKQVLGNTEAFF. The full variable domain, its missing parts supplied by reference TRBV7-2 and TRBJ1-1, is GAGVSQSPSNKVTEKGKDVELRCDPISGHTALYWYRQSLGQGLEFLIYFQGNSAPDKSGLPSDRFSAERTGGSVSTLTIQRTQQEDSAVYLCAWKQVLGNTEAFFGQGTRLTVV.

This clone turned up a few times. V is TRBV5-4 and J is TRBJ1-2; 10 nucleotides align to TRBD1. J gave up 4 bases and V 1 base, and 4 bases lay outside the gene matches. This CDR3 has 15 amino acids. CDR1 is SGHNT and CDR2 is YYREEE in the germline V gene (reference sequence). For the CDR3, the DNA is TGTGCCAGCAGCTTGAAGACAGGGGGCGCCTATGGCTACACCTTC. It translates to CASSLKTGGAYGYTF.